The 2 T cell receptor beta chains given below trace back to one sample, sequenced in a study of blood T cell repertoires in COVID-19 (dated by TCRdb to 2020 to 2022). Libraries were built with the immunoSEQ multiplex PCR assay. TCRdb retrieved this table from immuneACCESS and kept in-frame rearrangements only. Not all clones are present; in checked studies, unresolved V genes account for under half, and no reason is known for the remainder. The table for this sample lists fewer than 400,000 clones; about 88% of them were counted only once. Jointly, the top ten make up approximately 2.9% of the sample. Sequences were obtained from peripheral blood. The source is a human donor in a cohort sampled during active COVID-19.

Concerning this clone itself: Other nucleotide sequences in the sample specify the same CDR3. The V call is TRBV19, the J call TRBJ1-1; 8 nucleotides match TRBD1. V dropped 6 bases and J dropped 3; count of bases not matched to a gene: 3. From germline, CDR1 is LNHDA and CDR2 SQIVND (reference sequence). The CDR3 length is 13 residues. The CDR3 protein is CASSATGDTEAFF. The CDR3 nucleotides are TGTGCCAGTAGCGCGACAGGGGACACTGAAGCTTTCTTT.

This clone was seen more than once but under ten times. The chain uses TRBV19 and TRBJ1-6, with D unresolved. This CDR3 has 14 amino acids. Germline CDR1 reads LNHDA; CDR2 reads SQIVND (reference sequence). Between the trimmed V and J ends, which lost 5 bases and 2 bases, there was a span of 7 bases. CDR3 coding DNA: TGTGCCAGTAGTCCTCGGGCCTATAATTCACCCCTCCACTTT. It encodes CASSPRAYNSPLHF. The full variable domain, with the rest looked up from reference TRBV19 and TRBJ1-6, is DGGITQSPKYLFRKEGQNVTLSCEQNLNHDAMYWYRQDPGQGLRLIYYSQIVNDFQKGDIAEGYSVSREKKESFPLTVTSAQKNPTAFYLCASSPRAYNSPLHFGNGTRLTVT.